This TCR beta chain was sequenced in a study of human T cells and chemical hapten exposure. Study results and limitations: Controls had significantly fewer large CDR3 similarity clusters than were formed by expanded TCRs. No change in TCRs above 1 in 1000 frequency was produced by DPC sensitization.

It was the library that attached unique molecular identifiers to individual cDNA molecules. One entry per CDR3 protein results from TCRdb running MiXCR on the RACE reads. The sample has under 60,000 distinct CDR3 sequences; approximately 10% are singletons. Time point described: patch test 1, 2 weeks after DPC sensitization. Noted treatment: therapeutic diphenylcyclopropenone sensitization with weekly scalp DPC. It was unfractionated whole blood from which total RNA was extracted. Those who donated were patients with alopecia, 18 to 70 years of age, and suitable for DPC. This clonotype appeared a few times. The antigen is unknown. The CDR3 length is 16 residues. The V gene lost 2 bases and the J gene lost 0 bases, with 8 bases spanning the gap. Germline CDR1 MNHNY, CDR2 SVGAGI (reference sequence).

The TCR comes from a woman between 40 and 50 years old with alopecia areata. Some clones in this sample may be carry-over from other donors' samples. The chain combines TRBV6-6 with TRBJ2-6; D is undetermined. This specimen was whole blood, taken in connection with sensitization to the hapten diphenylcyclopropenone (DPC). The CDR3 DNA is TGTGCCAGCAGTTACAGCGTAACCTCTGGGGCCAACGTCCTGACTTTC. This codes for CASSYSVTSGANVLTF.